Sequencing of this T cell receptor (beta chain) was carried out in a study of cytomegalovirus exposure and HLA in healthy donors. Germline-derived CDR1 and CDR2 are LNHNV and YYDKDF (reference sequence). The CDR3 runs to 13 residues. V was pared by 6 bases and J by 2 bases, with 11 bases between. The PCR employed 60 Vbeta primers together with 13 Jbeta primers. Repertoires were generated with immunoSEQ multiplex PCR, while TCRdb's copy carries only in-frame clones and drops some. Its table records more than 90,000 clones. The V call is TRBV15, the J call TRBJ2-7; TRBD2 is a possible D gene (5 bases). Source material: PBMCs. This TCR was recovered from a man aged 35 to 55 in good health and CMV-seropositive. The DNA for the CDR3 is TGTGCCACCAGGGAGGCGGCGGCCTACGAGCAGTACTTC. Residues: CATREAAAYEQYF.